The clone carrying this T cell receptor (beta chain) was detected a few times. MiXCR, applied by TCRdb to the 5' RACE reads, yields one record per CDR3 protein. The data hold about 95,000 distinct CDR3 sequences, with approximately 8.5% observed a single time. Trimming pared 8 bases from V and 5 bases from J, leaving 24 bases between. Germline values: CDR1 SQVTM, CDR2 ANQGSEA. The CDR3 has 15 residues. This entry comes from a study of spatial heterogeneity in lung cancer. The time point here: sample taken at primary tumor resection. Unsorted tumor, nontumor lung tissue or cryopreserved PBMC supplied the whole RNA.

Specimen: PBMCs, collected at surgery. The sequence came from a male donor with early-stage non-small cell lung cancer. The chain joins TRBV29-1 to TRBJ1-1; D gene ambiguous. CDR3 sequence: CSSTGRAGGTTEAFF. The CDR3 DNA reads TGCAGCTCTACGGGGAGGGCTGGAGGAACGACTGAAGCTTTCTTT.